One T cell receptor beta chain is described in this entry. The target of this receptor is not known. Within one base of it there is no much larger clone, and no base qualities were kept. The protocol used for the library was the immunoSEQ multiplex PCR assay. For the multiplex PCR, a mixture combining 60 forward primers for TCR Vbeta segments and 13 reverse primers for TCR Jbeta segments was used. The CDR3 region of rearranged TCR beta genes was amplified from genomic DNA by a multiplex PCR assay. The amplified TCR beta libraries were sequenced on the Illumina HiSeq System as 87-base-pair reads. The authors' pipeline ran thus. In a later analysis, tens of millions of unique TCR beta chains were counted across the roughly 610 repertoires, and approximately 11 million of these chains were shared by at least two donors. Raw reads were error-corrected and collapsed into unique sequences by a nearest-neighbor algorithm in which closely related sequences were merged to remove PCR and sequencing errors. To assign V, D and J gene segments, CDR3 sequences were aligned to IMGT reference sequences. For a sequence to be retained, a match of at least six nucleotides was required to both a V gene segment and a J gene segment. Rearrangements were called productive when the CDR3 lacked stop codons and stayed in frame with V and J; all others were non-productive. Following IMGT convention, CDR3 was defined as the stretch from the second conserved V-encoded cysteine to the conserved J-encoded phenylalanine. The earlier analysis of fewer than 750 of the donors excluded sequences that lacked an unambiguous match to a single V gene segment. In an earlier analysis of 587 of the donors, a V segment was called functional when productive rearrangements were above 56.7%, and segregating when the standard deviation between donors exceeded 5%. A statistical classification framework was developed to diagnose cytomegalovirus status using the catalog of TCR beta chain sequences. V and J gene assignment, in a later analysis, came from comparing TCR nucleotide sequences with IMGT/GENE-DB human TR gene sequences. In a later analysis, CDR3 sequences and most-parsimonious VDJ recombination scenarios were assigned using the TCRdist pipeline. A later analysis defined each TCR beta chain by its CDR3 amino acid sequence plus V-gene family, and excluded reads lacking a unique V-gene family. In a later analysis, several hundred highly shared, low-generation-probability nucleotide sequences were removed to address suspected cross-contamination and a sequencing artifact. In a later analysis, a clonal expansion index was calculated for each public chain from normalized within-repertoire ranks of inferred template counts. Generation probabilities in a later analysis came from a VDJ recombination model fitted to out-of-frame rearrangements, and those results were checked against IGoR. A later analysis scored TCR-TCR, TCR-HLA and TCR-CMV co-occurrence with hypergeometric tests, applying a repertoire-size bias correction to TCR pairs. False discovery rates were estimated in a later analysis by permuting HLA or CMV assignments 20 times. A later analysis grouped co-occurring TCRs with DBSCAN, adding TCRdist sequence similarity when clustering within HLA-allele-positive subsets. For co-occurrence clustering, repertoires with fewer than 30,000 or more than 120,000 public chains were excluded, along with a handful of repertoires with anomalous nucleotide sharing. TCRdb stores this immuneACCESS table with in-frame sequences only. Part of the clones is absent; in the studies checked, under half of the shortfall reflects unresolved V genes, and no reason is known for the rest. V, J and clone size derive from that table, while D and trimming were established from the DNA sequence. The sample table contains about 90,000 clones; only one count was recorded for roughly 84% of them. The leading ten clones occupy 2.7% of the sample.

From the cysteine through the phenylalanine, the CDR3 covers 15 amino acids. Left in the record is the CDR3 DNA by itself, 45 bases read in frame from the first base. Trimmed from V: 5 bases; trimmed from J: 9 bases; junction bases lacking a gene match: 10. CDR1 and CDR2 were assigned from the germline V gene as SGHTA and FQGTGA. The source of the sample is a study of cytomegalovirus exposure and HLA in healthy donors (dated by TCRdb to about 2017). About the full investigation: An earlier analysis of several hundred of the donors reported about 290 Gb of sequence data and approximately 110 million unique TCR beta sequences from about 179 million T cells. Genome-wide SNP genotypes for about 55% of the roughly 670 donors were used in a later genetic analysis, which treated that subset as a discovery cohort. The study combined high-throughput TCR immunosequencing, statistical association of individual TCRs with disease status, and machine learning to predict cytomegalovirus infection status. The aim of the study was to test whether cataloging public T cell receptors could identify signatures of past pathogen exposure. Across some 400 genotyped donors of the cohort, an average of approximately 220,000 unique TCR beta nucleotide sequences per donor were sequenced, and roughly 20% of those sequences were non-productive. Every repertoire in the discovery cohort had been generated on one and the same sequencing platform. Rather than using new phenotypic data, the later analysis identified candidate immune exposures from TCR beta sequences and from how often those sequences occurred across donors. The study profiled the T cell repertoires of about 640 subjects by immunosequencing and related them to cytomegalovirus serostatus. Class I and class II HLA loci were covered by the typing at four-digit resolution. An earlier analysis of roughly 600 of the donors used high-throughput TCR beta sequencing to judge whether each TCR beta V gene segment behaved as functional or pseudogenic. Donor age, sex, ethnicity and CMV serostatus were collected together with the repertoire data. About 320 gigabases of sequencing data and approximately 84 million unique TCR sequences were included in an early release covering 500 to 750 HLA-typed donors. A later analysis re-analyzed previously published TCR beta repertoires from approximately 700 donors and added high-resolution HLA genotyping to study TCR occurrence patterns. The number of donors typed differed by locus, with about 629-630 for A, B, C, DRB1 and DQB1, 522 for DQA1, 600 to 610 for DPA1, and some 450 for DPB1. A separate validation cohort of more than 100 different subjects was used in addition to the 666-subject first cohort. Because of strong linkage in the cohort, roughly five DR-DQ haplotypes were treated as single units for association and clustering. The genetic ancestry cluster associated with self-reported Caucasian donors included 80% to 90% of the roughly 410 genotyped donors.

The paper as a whole reports these results and caveats: Most TCR sequences were seen in very few donors, while some public TCRs were found in many individuals. A few of the identified cytomegalovirus-associated TCR beta chains were confirmed in vitro to be specific for cytomegalovirus antigens. In both the original and validation cohorts, the classifier was reported to diagnose cytomegalovirus status with high specificity and sensitivity. In a later analysis, TCR association rates were found to vary across HLA loci, with the most associated TCRs seen for DRB1 alleles and the fewest for HLA-C alleles. Broadly in line with IMGT annotations, most TCR beta V segments showed up in productive rearrangements about 90% or about 30% of the time in an earlier analysis of several hundred of the donors. Because the 87-base-pair reads could not distinguish some IMGT-functional V segments, including TRBV6-2 and TRBV6-3, those segments were excluded. In this cohort, only TCR beta chains were sequenced, and detectable features were limited by the absence of alpha or paired-chain data. It was suggested by the authors that the approach could potentially be generalized to other disease states and immunological phenotypes. Several of the top co-occurrence clusters appeared to be linked to parvovirus B19, influenza, CMV and Epstein-Barr virus, according to a later analysis. Because HLA typing was unavailable for some donors at each locus, only the typed subset was used in association tests. A cluster of highly shared sequence variants was judged likely to represent a technical artifact of the sequencing pipeline. A later analysis associated about 17,000 TCR beta sequences with specific HLA alleles at a false discovery rate of 0.05. When HLA alleles, especially DR and DQ, strongly co-occurred, TCR associations were difficult to assign to individual alleles. A later genetic analysis associated a missense DCLRE1C variant with V-gene and J-gene trimming of TCR beta chains, and an independent cohort replicated the association. Compared with equally common non-associated chains, HLA-associated TCR beta chains in a later analysis were more clonally expanded and had lower generation probabilities. Linkage disequilibrium might explain the correlated functional status among segregating V segments, but an unknown experimental factor could not be ruled out. About 17 rarely observed V segments, including chromosome 9 orphons, were excluded from the earlier analysis of about 610 of the donors because counts were too low. According to a later analysis, most CMV-associated TCR beta chains appeared to be HLA-restricted, and the HLA associations seemed to be driven largely by CMV exposure. Roughly uniform sequencing depth across donors was assumed in presence/absence analyses, although this assumption may not hold. Compared with the 666-donor mean, donors in an Asian-associated ancestry cluster had fewer N-insertions in productive TCRs, according to a later genetic analysis. For the cohort, immune exposure information was limited to CMV serostatus. A further reported finding was that TCR beta sequences accurately predicted the HLA-A and HLA-B alleles for most subjects in the first cohort. In the study, 150 to 200 TCR beta chains were listed as associated with cytomegalovirus.

The cohort was made up of roughly 670 healthy bone marrow donors. Cohort members were all nominally healthy when sampled, although unrecorded immune exposures were likely present. The donor tested CMV seronegative and was one of the 352 seronegative cohort members. A peripheral blood sample was collected from each donor, and TCR beta sequencing was performed on peripheral blood mononuclear cells. The Qiagen DNeasy Blood Extraction Kit was used to extract genomic DNA from the blood cell samples. This sequence originates from a man aged 25-45 years in good health and CMV-seronegative. The material sequenced was PBMCs. The chain is made from TRBV7-3 and TRBJ2-1; 10 of the junction bases match TRBD1. Here is the DNA: TGTGCCAGCAGCACGACAGGGGGCCATAGGGGTGAGCAGTTCTTC. Translated, this is CASSTTGGHRGEQFF. With the portions outside the CDR3 filled from the reference TRBV7-3 and TRBJ2-1 genes, the complete variable region becomes GAGVSQTPSNKVTEKGKYVELRCDPISGHTALYWYRQSLGQGPEFLIYFQGTGAADDSGLPNDRFFAVRPEGSVSTLKIQRTERGDSAVYLCASSTTGGHRGEQFFGPGTRLTVL.